The present T cell receptor beta chain was sequenced within a study of early T cells in non-severe SARS-CoV-2 infection. There are 15 residues in the CDR3. CDR1 is SGHRS, CDR2 YFSETQ, per germline. Losses at the gene ends were 0 bases for V and 8 bases for J; bases not matched to a gene: 9. As part of library construction, unique molecular identifiers were attached to individual cDNA molecules. MiXCR was run by TCRdb on the 5' RACE reads, yielding one entry per CDR3 protein. The top ten hold roughly 5.5% of the sample, which has more than 75,000 distinct CDR3 sequences, over 10% seen once. This clonotype was recorded at least ten times.

The sequenced sample consisted of whole blood. The clonotype originates from an adult who was a healthcare worker with PCR-confirmed SARS-CoV-2 infection or an uninfected control (not recorded which). V gene TRBV5-1 combines with J gene TRBJ1-1; 8 bases line up with TRBD1. The CDR3 sequence is CASSLGGGQGSEAFF. CDR3 coding DNA: TGCGCCAGCAGCTTGGGGGGCGGACAGGGAAGCGAAGCTTTCTTT.